This T cell receptor beta chain was recovered during a study of vaccination and CD4 T cells after COVID-19. Study at large: Following dose two, a median roughly 72 days (range 14 to 241) passed before post-vaccine samples were taken. The peptides that stimulated the cells were overlapping spike peptides from SARS-CoV-2, HCoV-NL63, HCoV-OC43 and HCoV-229E. The study, taken as a whole, reports: Of the reactive clones in convalescent patients, a median around 83% showed up only post-vaccination.

The treatment is: approximately 9-day PBMC culture with coronavirus spike peptide pools or control peptides (ViraFEST assay). Details on this clonotype: Antigen specificity is unknown.

The Oncomine TCR Beta short-read assay sequenced DNA from cultured CD4+ T cells. Genomic DNA was isolated from cultured CD4+ T cells. TCRdb re-analysed the PCR reads in MiXCR, keeping a single row per CDR3 protein. The table records about 5,700 distinct CDR3 sequences, approximately 31% of them present only once. This receptor was obtained from a human donor who had recovered from COVID-19. The material was CD4+ T cells from blood, cultured in vitro, obtained after SARS-CoV-2 vaccination.

This chain's CDR3 is CASSRGLSTDTQYF. CDR3 nucleotide sequence: TGTGCCAGCAGCCGGGGACTTTCCACAGATACGCAGTATTTT. The rearrangement links TRBV7-6 to TRBJ2-3, with D perhaps TRBD2 (6 bases). This CDR3 contains 14 residues. Germline CDR1 reads SGHVS; CDR2 reads FNYEAQ. The ends were cut back, 5 bases at V and 2 bases at J, with 11 bases in the middle. The full variable domain, completed using reference TRBV7-6 and TRBJ2-3, is GAGVSQSPRYKVTKRGQDVALRCDPISGHVSLYWYRQALGQGPEFLTYFNYEAQQDKSGLPNDRFSAERPEGSISTLTIQRTEQRDSAMYRCASSRGLSTDTQYFGPGTRLTVL.